This T cell receptor (beta chain) comes out of a study of blood T cell repertoires in COVID-19. As for the study in general: T cells, B-cell-depleted T cells, or PBMCs provided the cDNA or gDNA that served as material.

The CDR3 runs 13 residues. V was cut by 3 bases and J by 6 bases, with 11 bases left in between. Germline CDR1 is MNHNS and CDR2 is SASEGT. Original data processing: Amplification with reference gene primers provided the estimates of nucleated cell counts. Sequencing used immunoSEQ multiplex PCR; TCRdb keeps in-frame clones, though not all of them. V and J calls and clone size are those listed in that table; D and trimming were worked out from the DNA. The repertoire holds some 83,000 clones, with approximately 88% as singletons. Sequenced sample: peripheral blood. The rearrangement links TRBV6-1 to TRBJ1-1, with a possible D match to TRBD1 (6 bases). The receptor comes from a man between 60 and 75 years old with acute or convalescent COVID-19. The CDR3 bases are TGTGCCAGCAGTGAGACCGAGGGGGCTGAAGCTTTCTTT. Protein product: CASSETEGAEAFF.